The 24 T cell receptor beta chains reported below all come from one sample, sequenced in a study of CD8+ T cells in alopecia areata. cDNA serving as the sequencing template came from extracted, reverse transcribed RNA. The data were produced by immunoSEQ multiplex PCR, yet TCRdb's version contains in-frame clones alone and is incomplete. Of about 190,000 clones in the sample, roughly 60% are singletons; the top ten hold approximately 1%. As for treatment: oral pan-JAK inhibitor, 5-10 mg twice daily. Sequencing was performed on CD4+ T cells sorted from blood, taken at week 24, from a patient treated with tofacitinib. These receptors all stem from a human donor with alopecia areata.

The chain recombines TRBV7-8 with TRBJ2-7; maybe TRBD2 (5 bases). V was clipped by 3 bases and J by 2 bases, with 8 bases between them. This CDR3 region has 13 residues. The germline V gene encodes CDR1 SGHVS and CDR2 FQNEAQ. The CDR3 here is CASSFDYTYEQYF. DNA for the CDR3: TGTGCCAGCAGCTTTGACTACACCTACGAGCAGTACTTC. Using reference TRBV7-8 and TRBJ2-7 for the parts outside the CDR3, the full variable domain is GAGVSQSPRYKVAKRGQDVALRCDPISGHVSLFWYQQALGQGPEFLTYFQNEAQLDKSGLPSDRFFAERPEGSVSTLKIQRTQQEDSAVYLCASSFDYTYEQYFGPGTRLTVT.

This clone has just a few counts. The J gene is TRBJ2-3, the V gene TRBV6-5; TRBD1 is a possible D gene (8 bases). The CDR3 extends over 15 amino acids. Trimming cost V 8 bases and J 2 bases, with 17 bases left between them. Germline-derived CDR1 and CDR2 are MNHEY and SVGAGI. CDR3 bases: TGTGCCAGCGGGAGGGGGACAGGACCCACAGATACGCAGTATTTT. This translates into CASGRGTGPTDTQYF.

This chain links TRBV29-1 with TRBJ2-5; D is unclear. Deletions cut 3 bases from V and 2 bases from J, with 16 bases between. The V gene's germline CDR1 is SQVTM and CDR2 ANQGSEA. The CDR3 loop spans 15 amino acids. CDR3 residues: CSVDWAEDLQETQYF. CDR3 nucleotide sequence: TGCAGCGTTGACTGGGCAGAAGACTTACAAGAGACCCAGTACTTC.

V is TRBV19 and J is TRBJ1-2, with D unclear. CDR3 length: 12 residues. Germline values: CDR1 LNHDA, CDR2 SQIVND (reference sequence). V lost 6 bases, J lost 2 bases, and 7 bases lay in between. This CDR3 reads CASRVENYGYTF. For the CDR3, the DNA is TGTGCCAGTAGGGTGGAAAACTATGGCTACACCTTC.

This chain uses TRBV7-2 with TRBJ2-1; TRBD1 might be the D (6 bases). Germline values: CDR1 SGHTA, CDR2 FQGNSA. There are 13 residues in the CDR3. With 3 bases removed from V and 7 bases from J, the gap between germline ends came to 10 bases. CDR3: CASSFTRGNEQFF. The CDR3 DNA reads TGTGCCAGCAGCTTTACCAGGGGTAATGAGCAGTTCTTC.

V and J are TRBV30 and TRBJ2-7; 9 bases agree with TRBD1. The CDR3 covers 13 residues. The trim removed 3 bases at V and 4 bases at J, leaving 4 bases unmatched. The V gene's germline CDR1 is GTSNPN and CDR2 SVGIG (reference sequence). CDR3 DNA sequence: TGTGCCTGGAGGGACAGGGGTTTGTACGAGCAGTACTTC. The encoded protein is CAWRDRGLYEQYF.

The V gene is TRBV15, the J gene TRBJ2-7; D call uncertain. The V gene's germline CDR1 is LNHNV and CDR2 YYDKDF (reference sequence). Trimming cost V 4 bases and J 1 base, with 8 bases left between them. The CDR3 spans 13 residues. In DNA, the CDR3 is TGTGCCACCAGCACCGGCCCTTCCTACGAGCAGTACTTC. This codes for CATSTGPSYEQYF.

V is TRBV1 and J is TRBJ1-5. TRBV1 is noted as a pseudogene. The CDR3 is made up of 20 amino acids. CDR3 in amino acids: CTSSQALPDRAGVCNQPQHF. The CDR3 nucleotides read TGCACCAGCAGCCAAGCCCTCCCCGACAGGGCGGGGGTCTGCAATCAGCCCCAGCATTTT.

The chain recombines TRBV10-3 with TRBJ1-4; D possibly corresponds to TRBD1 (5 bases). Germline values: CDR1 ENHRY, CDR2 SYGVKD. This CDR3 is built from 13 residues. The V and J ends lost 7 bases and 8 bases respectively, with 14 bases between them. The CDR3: CAIKEGTGEKLFF. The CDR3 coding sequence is TGTGCCATCAAAGAGGGAACAGGCGAAAAACTGTTTTTT.

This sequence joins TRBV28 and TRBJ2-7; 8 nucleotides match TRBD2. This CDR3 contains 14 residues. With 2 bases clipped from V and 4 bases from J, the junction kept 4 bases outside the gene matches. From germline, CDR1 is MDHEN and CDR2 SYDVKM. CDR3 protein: CASSLTGGNYEQYF. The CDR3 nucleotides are TGTGCCAGCAGTTTAACGGGGGGGAATTACGAGCAGTACTTC.

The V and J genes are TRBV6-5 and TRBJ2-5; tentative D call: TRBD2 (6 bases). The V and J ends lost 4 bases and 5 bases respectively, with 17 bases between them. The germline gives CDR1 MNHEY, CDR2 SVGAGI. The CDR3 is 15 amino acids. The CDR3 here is CASSSPGTSRETQYF. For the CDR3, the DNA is TGTGCCAGCAGTTCCCCGGGGACTTCCAGGGAGACCCAGTACTTC.

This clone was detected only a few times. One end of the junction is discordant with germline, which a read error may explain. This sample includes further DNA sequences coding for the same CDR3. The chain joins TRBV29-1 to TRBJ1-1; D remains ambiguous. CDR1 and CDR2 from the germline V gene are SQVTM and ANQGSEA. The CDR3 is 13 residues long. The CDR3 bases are TGCAGCGTCGAAGGACGCATGAACACTGAAGCTTTCTTT. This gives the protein CSVEGRMNTEAFF.

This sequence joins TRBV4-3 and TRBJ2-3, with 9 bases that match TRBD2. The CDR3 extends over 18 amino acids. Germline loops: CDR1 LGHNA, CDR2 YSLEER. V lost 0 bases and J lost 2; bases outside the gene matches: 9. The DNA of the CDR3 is TGCGCCAGCAGCCAAGATAGCGGGGGAGCTCCTTACACAGATACGCAGTATTTT. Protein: CASSQDSGGAPYTDTQYF.

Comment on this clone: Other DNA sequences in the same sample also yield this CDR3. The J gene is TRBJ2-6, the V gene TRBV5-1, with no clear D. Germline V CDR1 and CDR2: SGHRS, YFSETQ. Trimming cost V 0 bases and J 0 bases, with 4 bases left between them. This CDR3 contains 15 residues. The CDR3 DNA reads TGCGCCAGCAGCTTGGAAGGCTCTGGGGCCAACGTCCTGACTTTC. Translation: CASSLEGSGANVLTF.

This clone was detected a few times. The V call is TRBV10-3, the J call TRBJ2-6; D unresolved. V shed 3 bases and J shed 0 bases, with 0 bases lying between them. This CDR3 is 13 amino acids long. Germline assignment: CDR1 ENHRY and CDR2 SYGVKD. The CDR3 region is CAISDSGANVLTF. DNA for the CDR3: TGTGCCATCAGTGACTCTGGGGCCAACGTCCTGACTTTC.

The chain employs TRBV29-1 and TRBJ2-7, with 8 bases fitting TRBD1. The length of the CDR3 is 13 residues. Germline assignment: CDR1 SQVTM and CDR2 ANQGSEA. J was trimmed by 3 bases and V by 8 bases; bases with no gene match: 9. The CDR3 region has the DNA TGCAGCATAAGGGGACAGGCGATCTACGAGCAGTACTTC. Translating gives CSIRGQAIYEQYF.

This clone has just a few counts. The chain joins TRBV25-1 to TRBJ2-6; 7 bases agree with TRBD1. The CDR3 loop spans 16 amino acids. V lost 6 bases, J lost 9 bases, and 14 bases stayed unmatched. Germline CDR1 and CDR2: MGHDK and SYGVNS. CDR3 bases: TGTGCCAGCAGAGGAGACAGGGACCCTCACTACAACGTCCTGACTTTC. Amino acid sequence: CASRGDRDPHYNVLTF.

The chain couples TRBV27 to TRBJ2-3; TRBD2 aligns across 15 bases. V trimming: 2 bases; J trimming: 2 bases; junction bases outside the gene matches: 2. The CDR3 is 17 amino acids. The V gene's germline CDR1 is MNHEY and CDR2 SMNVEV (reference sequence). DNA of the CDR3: TGTGCCAGCAGTTTAGGACTAGCGGGGGGGATCACAGATACGCAGTATTTT. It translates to CASSLGLAGGITDTQYF.

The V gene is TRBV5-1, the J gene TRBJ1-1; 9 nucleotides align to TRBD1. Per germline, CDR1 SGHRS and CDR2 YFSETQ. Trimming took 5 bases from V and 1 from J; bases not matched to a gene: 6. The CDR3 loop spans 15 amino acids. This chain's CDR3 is CASSIDRGRNTEAFF. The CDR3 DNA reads TGCGCCAGCAGTATCGACAGGGGGAGGAACACTGAAGCTTTCTTT.

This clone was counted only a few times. Here the CDR3 reads CASSSSGSYEQYF. CDR3 bases: TGTGCCAGTAGTTCCAGCGGCTCCTACGAGCAGTACTTC. The chain has TRBV19 and TRBJ2-7, with D possibly TRBD2 on 5 matching bases. The CDR3 length is 13 residues. V dropped 5 bases and J dropped 0 bases, with 8 bases sitting between them. Germline CDR1 is LNHDA and CDR2 is SQIVND (reference sequence).

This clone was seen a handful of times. Written as DNA, the CDR3 is TGTGCCTGGAGCTCACTAGCGGGGGTTATGAGCTCCTACAATGAGCAGTTCTTC. The encoded protein is CAWSSLAGVMSSYNEQFF. The chain couples TRBV30 to TRBJ2-1, with 11 bases aligning to TRBD2. Germline-derived CDR1 and CDR2 are GTSNPN and SVGIG (reference sequence). J gave up 0 bases and V 3 bases, and 10 bases lay outside the gene matches. The CDR3 spans 18 residues.

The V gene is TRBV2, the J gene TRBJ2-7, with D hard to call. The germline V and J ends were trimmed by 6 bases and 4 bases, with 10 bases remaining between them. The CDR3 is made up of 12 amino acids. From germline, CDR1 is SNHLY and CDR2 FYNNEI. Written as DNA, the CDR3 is TGTGCCAGCAGCCCGACTCCTTACGAGCAGTACTTC. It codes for CASSPTPYEQYF.

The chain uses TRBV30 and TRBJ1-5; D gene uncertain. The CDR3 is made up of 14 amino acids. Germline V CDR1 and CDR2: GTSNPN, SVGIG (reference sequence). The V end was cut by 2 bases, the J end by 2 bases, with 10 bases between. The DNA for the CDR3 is TGTGCCTGGAGTCGCGGGGATCGCAATCAGCCCCAGCATTTT. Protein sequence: CAWSRGDRNQPQHF.

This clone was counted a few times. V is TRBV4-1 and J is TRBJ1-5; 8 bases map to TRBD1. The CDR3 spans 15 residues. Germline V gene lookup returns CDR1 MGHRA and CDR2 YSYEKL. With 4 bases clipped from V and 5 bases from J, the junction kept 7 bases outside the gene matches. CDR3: CASSLPDRGYQPQHF. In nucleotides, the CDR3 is TGCGCCAGCAGCCTCCCCGACAGGGGATATCAGCCCCAGCATTTT.